Sequencing of this T cell receptor (beta chain) was carried out in a study of T-cell reconstitution after alpha-beta-depleted transplantation in children. Study-wide points: Expanded clones from the graft, numbering several hundred, reportedly supplied alpha-beta T cells about two months after transplant. The high TCRbeta diversity at day 60 in some patients came from surviving recipient T cells and thymic progenitors.

Turning to this clonotype: As yet, its antigen is unknown.

Preparation of the TCRbeta library was carried out with unique molecular identifiers. In TCRdb, the PCR reads were re-called with MiXCR into one record per CDR3 protein. The sample consists of around 500,000 distinct CDR3 sequences, about 23% of them appearing once. V was clipped by 2 bases and J by 4 bases; unmatched bases: 4. Germline-derived CDR1 and CDR2 are DFQATT and SNEGSKA (reference sequence). The CDR3 length is 14 residues. This chain uses TRBV20-1 with TRBJ1-2, with 10 bases that match TRBD1. This receptor was taken from a boy in the first two years of life who had a stem cell transplant for acute myeloid leukemia, so the T cells may come from the graft donor. The source was PBMCs, mostly from graft donor cells, collected 360 days after TCRalphabeta/CD19-depleted stem cell transplant. The CDR3 coding sequence is TGCAGTGCTAGAACCCGACAGGGGGCCTATGGCTACACCTTC. As protein: CSARTRQGAYGYTF.